The 18 T cell receptor beta chains presented below share a single source sample, sequenced in a study of blood T cell repertoires in COVID-19. The repertoire was sequenced with immunoSEQ multiplex PCR; TCRdb's copy has only in-frame clones and lacks some. The data hold fewer than 350,000 clones, with approximately 87% observed a single time. Sequenced input: peripheral blood. The receptors derive from a woman in her 30s with COVID-19, enrolled during active disease.

The J gene is TRBJ2-7, the V gene TRBV12-3 or TRBV12-4; D perhaps matches TRBD2 (5 bases). This CDR3 comprises 12 residues. V lost 1 base to trimming and J lost 11 bases, with 12 bases between them. The CDR3 sequence is CASSLGQREKYF. The CDR3 DNA sequence: TGTGCCAGCAGTTTAGGTCAGAGGGAGAAGTACTTC.

A single count supports this clone. V is TRBV4-1 and J is TRBJ2-5; 9 bases are shared with TRBD1. The germline V gene has CDR1 MGHRA and CDR2 YSYEKL. J was trimmed by 4 bases and V by 1 base; bases with no gene match: 7. The CDR3 has 16 amino acids. The CDR3 protein is CASSQVTLGQGETQYF. The CDR3 DNA reads as TGCGCCAGCAGCCAAGTTACCTTGGGACAGGGAGAGACCCAGTACTTC.

CDR3 sequence (DNA): TGCAGTGCTAGTCCAGGGGGCATGAATTCACCCCTCCACTTT. This gives the protein CSASPGGMNSPLHF. This chain uses TRBV20-1 with TRBJ1-6; 8 bases agree with TRBD1. Trimming at V came to 3 bases and at J to 7 bases, leaving 5 bases not matched to a gene. The CDR3 is 14 amino acids. The germline V gene has CDR1 DFQATT and CDR2 SNEGSKA (reference sequence).

The gene calls are TRBV5-1 and TRBJ2-7, with 10 bases identical to TRBD1. Germline V gene data show CDR1 as SGHRS and CDR2 as YFSETQ. This CDR3 spans 19 amino acids. The trim removed 0 bases at V and 0 bases at J, leaving 12 bases unmatched. CDR3 nucleotides: TGCGCCAGCAGCTTGGCGTTCTCCGGGACAGGGGACCCCTCCTACGAGCAGTACTTC. Amino acids: CASSLAFSGTGDPSYEQYF. Using reference TRBV5-1 and TRBJ2-7 for the parts outside the CDR3, the full variable domain is KAGVTQTPRYLIKTRGQQVTLSCSPISGHRSVSWYQQTPGQGLQFLFEYFSETQRNKGNFPGRFSGRQFSNSRSEMNVSTLELGDSALYLCASSLAFSGTGDPSYEQYFGPGTRLTVT.

V and J are TRBV3-1 (or the pseudogene TRBV3-2) and TRBJ2-4; the match to TRBD2 covers 11 bases. Unmatched junction bases numbered 10, after V lost 9 bases and J lost 6 bases. The germline CDR1 and CDR2 sequences are LGHDT and YNNKEL (reference sequence). The CDR3 loop spans 15 amino acids. In DNA, the CDR3 is TGTGCCAGTGCATTAGCGGGGGGGCACCCAAACATTCAGTACTTC. Protein product: CASALAGGHPNIQYF.

This clone was seen a few times. V and J are TRBV18 and TRBJ2-1; D remains unclear. Trimming removed 5 bases at V and 2 bases at J, with 16 bases between. Germline V CDR1 and CDR2: KGHSH, LQKENI. The CDR3 covers 16 residues. This chain's CDR3 is CASSKDRDWAYNEQFF. CDR3 DNA: TGTGCCAGCTCAAAAGACCGTGACTGGGCCTACAATGAGCAGTTCTTC.

The V and J genes are TRBV3-1 (or the pseudogene TRBV3-2) and TRBJ2-3; TRBD1 matches at 8 bases. The germline gives CDR1 LGHDT, CDR2 YNNKEL (reference sequence). The CDR3 extends over 18 amino acids. Unmatched junction bases numbered 15, after V lost 3 bases and J lost 4 bases. CDR3 DNA sequence: TGTGCCAGCAGCCATCACCTGGGTGGACAGGGTAGACCAGATACGCAGTATTTT. Its translation: CASSHHLGGQGRPDTQYF.

J is TRBJ2-1 and V is TRBV13; D unclear. The CDR3 loop spans 13 amino acids. Germline V lookup: CDR1 PRHDT, CDR2 FYEKMQ (reference sequence). The V end lost 1 base, the J end lost 9 bases, and 10 bases lay between the germline ends. CDR3 sequence: CASSLDLGGEQFF. In nucleotides, the CDR3 is TGTGCCAGCAGCTTAGACCTCGGCGGTGAGCAGTTCTTC.

V usage is TRBV18 and J usage is TRBJ1-5; a possible D gene is TRBD1 (5 bases). The CDR3 contains 15 residues. Trimming removed 3 bases at V and 5 bases at J, with 14 bases between. Germline values: CDR1 KGHSH, CDR2 LQKENI. CDR3 sequence (DNA): TGTGCCAGCTCACCTACCGGGGGAAGTGATCAGCCCCAGCATTTT. Translating gives CASSPTGGSDQPQHF. Using reference TRBV18 and TRBJ1-5 for the parts outside the CDR3, the full variable domain is NAGVMQNPRHLVRRRGQEARLRCSPMKGHSHVYWYRQLPEEGLKFMVYLQKENIIDESGMPKERFSAEFPKEGPSILRIQQVVRGDSAAYFCASSPTGGSDQPQHFGDGTRLSIL.

The chain has TRBV27 and TRBJ2-7; TRBD2 matches at 10 bases. The V gene's germline CDR1 is MNHEY and CDR2 SMNVEV (reference sequence). The CDR3 is 14 residues long. Trimming removed 6 bases from V and 5 bases from J; junction bases left unmatched: 7. The CDR3 bases are TGTGCCAGCAGCCCGCTAGCGGGGGTACACGAGCAGTACTTC. Protein: CASSPLAGVHEQYF.

The genes are TRBV10-2 and TRBJ1-3; a weak D match, TRBD1 (6 bases). From germline, CDR1 is WSHSY and CDR2 SAAADI. This CDR3 comprises 14 residues. With 6 bases removed from V and 0 bases from J, the gap between germline ends came to 9 bases. CDR3 residues: CASSRGYSGNTIYF. CDR3 bases: TGCGCCAGCAGCAGGGGTTACTCTGGAAACACCATATATTTT.

V is TRBV30 and J is TRBJ1-2; D gene ambiguous. The CDR3 extends over 15 amino acids. V was shortened by 4 bases and J by 12 bases, with 27 bases between the two germline ends. Looked up from germline, CDR1 is GTSNPN and CDR2 is SVGIG (reference sequence). CDR3: CAWTPPEGGHGCDTF. The CDR3 region has the DNA TGTGCCTGGACCCCACCGGAGGGTGGCCACGGTTGTGACACCTTC.

The genes are TRBV5-3 and TRBJ2-3; 9 bases line up with TRBD2. TRBV5-3 is an ORF; its function is uncertain. This CDR3 comprises 18 residues. Germline trimming cut 4 bases from V and 2 bases from J; bases unmatched to any gene: 14. CDR3 in DNA: TGTGCCAGAAGCGAACCGATACCCGGGACTAGCCCCACAGATACGCAGTATTTT. Residues: CARSEPIPGTSPTDTQYF.

The chain employs TRBV27 and TRBJ2-3; 13 bases match TRBD2. The J segment lost 6 bases and the V segment lost 5 bases, leaving 5 bases of the junction unmatched. Germline CDR1 MNHEY, CDR2 SMNVEV (reference sequence). The CDR3 sequence is 15 residues long. The DNA for the CDR3 is TGTGCCAGCAGTACTAGCGGGGGGGCGATGGATACGCAGTATTTT. Protein product: CASSTSGGAMDTQYF.

The rearrangement joins TRBV12-3 or TRBV12-4 to TRBJ1-1; D uncertain. The CDR3 is 13 residues long. V was shortened by 4 bases and J by 4 bases, with 10 bases between the two germline ends. CDR3 region: CASSWQGVTEAFF. The CDR3 coding sequence is TGTGCCAGCAGTTGGCAAGGAGTCACTGAAGCTTTCTTT.

The chain joins TRBV6-5 to TRBJ2-7, with a possible D match to TRBD1 (5 bases). The CDR3 has 14 amino acids. The ends were cut back, 5 bases at V and 4 bases at J, with 15 bases in the middle. CDR1 is MNHEY and CDR2 is SVGAGI in the germline V gene. CDR3 amino acids: CASSTFQGFYEQYF. Here the CDR3 DNA reads TGTGCCAGCAGTACTTTTCAGGGATTTTACGAGCAGTACTTC.

The chain combines TRBV19 with TRBJ2-1, with a possible D match to TRBD1 (6 bases). Trimming shortened V by 4 bases and J by 0 bases, and 10 bases separated the two germline ends. Germline assignment: CDR1 LNHDA and CDR2 SQIVND (reference sequence). The CDR3 extends over 15 amino acids. The CDR3 region is CASSRDISSYNEQFF. In nucleotides, the CDR3 is TGTGCCAGTAGTAGGGACATAAGCTCCTACAATGAGCAGTTCTTC. The full variable domain, its missing parts supplied by reference TRBV19 and TRBJ2-1, is DGGITQSPKYLFRKEGQNVTLSCEQNLNHDAMYWYRQDPGQGLRLIYYSQIVNDFQKGDIAEGYSVSREKKESFPLTVTSAQKNPTAFYLCASSRDISSYNEQFFGPGTRLTVL.

This clone was observed a single time. This rearrangement joins TRBV18 to TRBJ1-1, with TRBD1 as a possible D gene (6 bases). The CDR3 totals 12 residues. V gave up 3 bases and J gave up 7 bases, with 9 bases separating them. The germline CDR1 and CDR2 sequences are KGHSH and LQKENI. CDR3 coding DNA: TGTGCCAGCTCACCGGTACAGGGTGAAGCTTTCTTT. Protein sequence: CASSPVQGEAFF.